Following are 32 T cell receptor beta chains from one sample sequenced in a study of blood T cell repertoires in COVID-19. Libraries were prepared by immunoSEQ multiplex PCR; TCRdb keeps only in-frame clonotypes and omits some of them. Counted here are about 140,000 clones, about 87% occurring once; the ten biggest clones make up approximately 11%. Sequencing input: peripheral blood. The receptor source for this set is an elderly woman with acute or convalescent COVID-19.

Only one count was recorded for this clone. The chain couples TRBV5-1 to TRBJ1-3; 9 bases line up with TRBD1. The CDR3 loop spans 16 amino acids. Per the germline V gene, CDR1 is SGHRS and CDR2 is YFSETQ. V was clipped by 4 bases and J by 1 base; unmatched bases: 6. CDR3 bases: TGCGCCAGCAGCGAACAGGGGGCGAAGTCTGGAAACACCATATATTTT. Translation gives CASSEQGAKSGNTIYF. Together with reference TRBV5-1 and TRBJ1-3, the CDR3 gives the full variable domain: KAGVTQTPRYLIKTRGQQVTLSCSPISGHRSVSWYQQTPGQGLQFLFEYFSETQRNKGNFPGRFSGRQFSNSRSEMNVSTLELGDSALYLCASSEQGAKSGNTIYFGEGSWLTVV.

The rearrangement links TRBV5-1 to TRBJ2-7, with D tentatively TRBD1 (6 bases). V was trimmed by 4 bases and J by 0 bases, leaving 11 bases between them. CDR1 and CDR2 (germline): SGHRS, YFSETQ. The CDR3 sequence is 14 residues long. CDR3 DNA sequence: TGCGCCAGCAGCACCGACAGGACCTCCTACGAGCAGTACTTC. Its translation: CASSTDRTSYEQYF.

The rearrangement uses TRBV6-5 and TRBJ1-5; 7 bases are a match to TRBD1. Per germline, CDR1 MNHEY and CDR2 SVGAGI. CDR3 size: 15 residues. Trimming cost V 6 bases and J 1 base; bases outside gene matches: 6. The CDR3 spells CASRSTGTSNQPQHF. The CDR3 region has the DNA TGTGCCAGCAGGTCGACAGGGACCAGCAATCAGCCCCAGCATTTT.

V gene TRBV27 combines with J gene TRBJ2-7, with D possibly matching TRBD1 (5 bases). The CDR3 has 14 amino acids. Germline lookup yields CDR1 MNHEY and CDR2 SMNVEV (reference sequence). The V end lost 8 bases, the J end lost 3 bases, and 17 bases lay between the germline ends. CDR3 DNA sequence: TGTGCCAGCGCCCCCCCCCGACAGCTCTACGAGCAGTACTTC. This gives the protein CASAPPRQLYEQYF.

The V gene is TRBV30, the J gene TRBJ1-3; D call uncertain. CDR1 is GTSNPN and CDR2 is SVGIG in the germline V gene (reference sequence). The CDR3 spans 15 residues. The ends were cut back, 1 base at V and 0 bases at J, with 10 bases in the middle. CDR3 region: CAWSGRESSGNTIYF. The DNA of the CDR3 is TGTGCCTGGAGTGGCCGGGAAAGCTCTGGAAACACCATATATTTT.

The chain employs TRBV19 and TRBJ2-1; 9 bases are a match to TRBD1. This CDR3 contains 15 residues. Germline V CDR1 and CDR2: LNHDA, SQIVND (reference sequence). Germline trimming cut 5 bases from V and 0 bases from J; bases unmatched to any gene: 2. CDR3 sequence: CASSPTGGSYNEQFF. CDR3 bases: TGTGCCAGTAGTCCGACAGGGGGCTCCTACAATGAGCAGTTCTTC.

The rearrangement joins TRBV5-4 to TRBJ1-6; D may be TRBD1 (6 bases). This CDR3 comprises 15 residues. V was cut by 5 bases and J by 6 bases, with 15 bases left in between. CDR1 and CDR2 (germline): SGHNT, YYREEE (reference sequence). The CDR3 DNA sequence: TGTGCCAGCAGAATAGGAGGACAGTTTAATTCACCCCTCCACTTT. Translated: CASRIGGQFNSPLHF. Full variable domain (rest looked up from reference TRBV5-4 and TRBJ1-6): ETGVTQSPTHLIKTRGQQVTLRCSSQSGHNTVSWYQQALGQGPQFIFQYYREEENGRGNFPPRFSGLQFPNYSSELNVNALELDDSALYLCASRIGGQFNSPLHFGNGTRLTVT.

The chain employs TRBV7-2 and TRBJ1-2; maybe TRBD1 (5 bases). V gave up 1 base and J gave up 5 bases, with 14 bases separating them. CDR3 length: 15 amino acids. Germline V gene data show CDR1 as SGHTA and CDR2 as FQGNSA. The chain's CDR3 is CASSLDYTGPYGYTF. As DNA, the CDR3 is TGTGCCAGCAGCTTAGACTACACAGGACCTTATGGCTACACCTTC.

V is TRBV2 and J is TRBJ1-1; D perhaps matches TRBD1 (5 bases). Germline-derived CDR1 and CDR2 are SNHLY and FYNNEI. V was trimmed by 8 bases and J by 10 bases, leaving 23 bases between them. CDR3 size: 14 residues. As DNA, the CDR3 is TGTGCCAGCGACCGGGAGCCAGGGAGTAGTAGAGCTTTCTTT. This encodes CASDREPGSSRAFF.

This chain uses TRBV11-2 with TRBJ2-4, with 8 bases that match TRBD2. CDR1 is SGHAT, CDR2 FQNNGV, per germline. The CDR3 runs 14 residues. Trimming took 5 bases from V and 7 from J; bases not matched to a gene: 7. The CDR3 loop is CASSHGTRGNIQYF. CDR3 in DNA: TGTGCCAGCAGCCACGGGACTAGAGGTAACATTCAGTACTTC.

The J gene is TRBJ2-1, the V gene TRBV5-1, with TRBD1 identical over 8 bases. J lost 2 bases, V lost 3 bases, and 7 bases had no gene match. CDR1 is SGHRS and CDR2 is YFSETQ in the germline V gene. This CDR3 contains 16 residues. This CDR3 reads CASSSQGEGTYNEQFF. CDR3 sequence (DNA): TGCGCCAGCAGCTCACAGGGGGAAGGTACCTACAATGAGCAGTTCTTC.

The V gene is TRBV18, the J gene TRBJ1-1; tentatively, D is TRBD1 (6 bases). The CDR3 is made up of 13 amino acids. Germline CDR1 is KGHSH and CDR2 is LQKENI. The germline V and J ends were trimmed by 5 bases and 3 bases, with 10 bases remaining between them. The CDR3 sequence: CASSFDRYTEAFF. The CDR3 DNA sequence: TGTGCCAGCTCATTCGACAGGTACACTGAAGCTTTCTTT.

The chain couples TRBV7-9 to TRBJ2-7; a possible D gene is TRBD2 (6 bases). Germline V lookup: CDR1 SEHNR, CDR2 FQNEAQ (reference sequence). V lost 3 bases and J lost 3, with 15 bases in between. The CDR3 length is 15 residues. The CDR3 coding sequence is TGTGCCAGCAGCTTGCTCGGGGGTGGAGACTACGAGCAGTACTTC. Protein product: CASSLLGGGDYEQYF.

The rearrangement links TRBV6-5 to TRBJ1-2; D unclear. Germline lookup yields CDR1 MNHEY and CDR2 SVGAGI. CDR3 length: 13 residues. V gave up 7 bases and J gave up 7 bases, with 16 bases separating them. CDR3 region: CASTMSRDGGYTF. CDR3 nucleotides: TGTGCCAGCACCATGTCGAGGGATGGTGGCTACACCTTC.

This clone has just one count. The CDR3 DNA reads TGTGCCAGCAGTTACGGAGGAGGGAGCTCTGGAAACACCATATATTTT. Translated: CASSYGGGSSGNTIYF. The V gene is TRBV6-5, the J gene TRBJ1-3; D uncertain. Trimming left V 2 bases short and J 0 bases short, with 11 bases between. Germline V gene data show CDR1 as MNHEY and CDR2 as SVGAGI. The CDR3 is made up of 16 amino acids.

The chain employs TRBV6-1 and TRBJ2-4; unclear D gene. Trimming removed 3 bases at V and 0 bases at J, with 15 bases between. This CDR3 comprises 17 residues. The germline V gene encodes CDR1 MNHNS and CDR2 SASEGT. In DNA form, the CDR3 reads TGTGCCAGCAGTGATTCGGCATTGGGCATAGCCAAAAACATTCAGTACTTC. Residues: CASSDSALGIAKNIQYF.

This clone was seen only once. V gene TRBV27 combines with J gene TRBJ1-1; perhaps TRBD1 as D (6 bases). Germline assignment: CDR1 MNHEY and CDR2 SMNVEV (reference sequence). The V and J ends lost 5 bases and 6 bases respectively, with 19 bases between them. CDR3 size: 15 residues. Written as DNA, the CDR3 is TGTGCCAGCAGTCCACAACAGGGCATCGCCCCTGAAGCTTTCTTT. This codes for CASSPQQGIAPEAFF.

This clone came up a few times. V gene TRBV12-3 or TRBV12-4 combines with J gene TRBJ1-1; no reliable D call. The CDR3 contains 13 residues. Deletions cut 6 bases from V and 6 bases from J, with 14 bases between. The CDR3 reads CASRRRREAEAFF. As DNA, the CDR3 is TGTGCCAGCAGAAGAAGGAGAGAGGCTGAAGCTTTCTTT.

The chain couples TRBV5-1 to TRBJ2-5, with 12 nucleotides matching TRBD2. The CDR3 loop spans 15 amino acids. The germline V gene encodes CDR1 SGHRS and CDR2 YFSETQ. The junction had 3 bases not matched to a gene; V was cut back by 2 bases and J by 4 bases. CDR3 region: CASSFLAGGRETQYF. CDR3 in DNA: TGCGCCAGCAGCTTCCTAGCGGGGGGGCGAGAGACCCAGTACTTC.

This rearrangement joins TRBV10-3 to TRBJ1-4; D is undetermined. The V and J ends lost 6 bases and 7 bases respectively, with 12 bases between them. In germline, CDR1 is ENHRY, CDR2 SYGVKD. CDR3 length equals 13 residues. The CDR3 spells CAISGNRGEKLFF. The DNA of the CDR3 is TGTGCCATCAGCGGGAATCGTGGTGAAAAACTGTTTTTT.

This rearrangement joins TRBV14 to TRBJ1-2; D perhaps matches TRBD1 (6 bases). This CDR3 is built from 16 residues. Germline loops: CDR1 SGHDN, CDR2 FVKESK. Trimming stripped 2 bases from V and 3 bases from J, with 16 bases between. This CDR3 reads CASSQNLGRGDYGYTF. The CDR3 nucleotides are TGTGCCAGCAGCCAAAACCTCGGCAGGGGCGACTATGGCTACACCTTC.

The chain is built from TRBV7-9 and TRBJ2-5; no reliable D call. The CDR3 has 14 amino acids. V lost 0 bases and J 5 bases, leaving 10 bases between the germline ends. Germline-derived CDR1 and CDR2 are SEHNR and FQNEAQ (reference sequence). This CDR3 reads CASSLAIDGETQYF. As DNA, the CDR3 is TGTGCCAGCAGCTTAGCGATTGACGGGGAGACCCAGTACTTC.

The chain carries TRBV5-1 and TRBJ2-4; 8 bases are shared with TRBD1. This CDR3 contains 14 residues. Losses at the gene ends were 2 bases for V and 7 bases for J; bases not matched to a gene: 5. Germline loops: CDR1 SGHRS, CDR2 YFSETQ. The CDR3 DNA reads TGCGCCAGCAGCTTCTGGACAGGGAATAACATTCAGTACTTC. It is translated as CASSFWTGNNIQYF.

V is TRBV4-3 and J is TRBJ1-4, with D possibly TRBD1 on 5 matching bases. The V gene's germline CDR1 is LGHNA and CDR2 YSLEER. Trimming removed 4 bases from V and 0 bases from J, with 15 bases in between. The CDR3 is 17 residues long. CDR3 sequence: CASSRVLTAATNEKLFF. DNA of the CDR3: TGCGCCAGCAGCCGAGTCCTGACAGCCGCAACTAATGAAAAACTGTTTTTT.

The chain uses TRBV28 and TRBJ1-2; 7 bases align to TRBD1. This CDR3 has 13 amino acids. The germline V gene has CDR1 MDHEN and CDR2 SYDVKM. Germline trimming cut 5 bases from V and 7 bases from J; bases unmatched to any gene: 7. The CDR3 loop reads CASSPQGRGGYTF. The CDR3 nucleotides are TGTGCCAGCAGTCCACAGGGGAGAGGTGGCTACACCTTC.

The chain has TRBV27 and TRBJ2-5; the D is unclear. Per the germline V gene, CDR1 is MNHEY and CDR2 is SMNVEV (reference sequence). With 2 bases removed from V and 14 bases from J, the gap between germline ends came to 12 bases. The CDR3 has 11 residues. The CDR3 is CASSLAGLLYF. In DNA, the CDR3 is TGTGCCAGCAGTTTAGCTGGGCTGCTATACTTC.

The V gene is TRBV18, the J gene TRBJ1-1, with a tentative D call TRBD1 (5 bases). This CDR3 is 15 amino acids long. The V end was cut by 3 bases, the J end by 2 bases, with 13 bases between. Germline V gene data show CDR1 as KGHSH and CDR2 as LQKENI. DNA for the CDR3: TGTGCCAGCTCACCCCCGAGCAGGGATAACACTGAAGCTTTCTTT. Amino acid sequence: CASSPPSRDNTEAFF. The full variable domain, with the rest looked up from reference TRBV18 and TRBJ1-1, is NAGVMQNPRHLVRRRGQEARLRCSPMKGHSHVYWYRQLPEEGLKFMVYLQKENIIDESGMPKERFSAEFPKEGPSILRIQQVVRGDSAAYFCASSPPSRDNTEAFFGQGTRLTVV.

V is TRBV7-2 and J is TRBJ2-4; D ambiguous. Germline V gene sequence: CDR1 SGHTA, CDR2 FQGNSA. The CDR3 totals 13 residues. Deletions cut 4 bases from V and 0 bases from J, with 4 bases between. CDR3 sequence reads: CASSSQAKNIQYF. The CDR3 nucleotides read TGTGCCAGCAGCTCACAAGCCAAAAACATTCAGTACTTC.

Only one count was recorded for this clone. The CDR3 sequence: CASRPKGQQHSPLHF. The DNA of the CDR3 is TGCGCCAGCAGGCCCAAGGGACAGCAGCATTCACCCCTCCACTTT. The V and J genes are TRBV23-1 and TRBJ1-6; 7 nucleotides line up with TRBD1. TRBV23-1 is given ORF status, its function remaining uncertain. The CDR3 covers 15 residues. The trim removed 6 bases at V and 8 bases at J, leaving 10 bases unmatched.

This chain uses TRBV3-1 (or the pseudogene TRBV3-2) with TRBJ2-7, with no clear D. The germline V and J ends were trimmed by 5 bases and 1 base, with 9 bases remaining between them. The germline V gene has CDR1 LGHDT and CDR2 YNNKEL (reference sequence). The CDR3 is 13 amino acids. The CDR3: CASSSQISYEQYF. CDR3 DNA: TGTGCCAGCAGCTCTCAGATATCCTACGAGCAGTACTTC.

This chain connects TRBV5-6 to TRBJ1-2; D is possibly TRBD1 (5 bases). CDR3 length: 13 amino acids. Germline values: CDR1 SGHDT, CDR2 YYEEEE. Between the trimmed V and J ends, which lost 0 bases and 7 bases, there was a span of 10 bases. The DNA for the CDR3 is TGTGCCAGCAGCTTGGACCGGGACTCTGGCTACACCTTC. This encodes CASSLDRDSGYTF. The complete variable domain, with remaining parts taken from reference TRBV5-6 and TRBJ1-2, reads DAGVTQSPTHLIKTRGQQVTLRCSPKSGHDTVSWYQQALGQGPQFIFQYYEEEERQRGNFPDRFSGHQFPNYSSELNVNALLLGDSALYLCASSLDRDSGYTFGSGTRLTVV.

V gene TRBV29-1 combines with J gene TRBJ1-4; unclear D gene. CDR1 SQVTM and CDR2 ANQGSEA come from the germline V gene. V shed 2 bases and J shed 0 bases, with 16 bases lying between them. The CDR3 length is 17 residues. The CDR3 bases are TGCAGCGTTGAAATTGCCAGTTCCCTTGCAACTAATGAAAAACTGTTTTTT. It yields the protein CSVEIASSLATNEKLFF.